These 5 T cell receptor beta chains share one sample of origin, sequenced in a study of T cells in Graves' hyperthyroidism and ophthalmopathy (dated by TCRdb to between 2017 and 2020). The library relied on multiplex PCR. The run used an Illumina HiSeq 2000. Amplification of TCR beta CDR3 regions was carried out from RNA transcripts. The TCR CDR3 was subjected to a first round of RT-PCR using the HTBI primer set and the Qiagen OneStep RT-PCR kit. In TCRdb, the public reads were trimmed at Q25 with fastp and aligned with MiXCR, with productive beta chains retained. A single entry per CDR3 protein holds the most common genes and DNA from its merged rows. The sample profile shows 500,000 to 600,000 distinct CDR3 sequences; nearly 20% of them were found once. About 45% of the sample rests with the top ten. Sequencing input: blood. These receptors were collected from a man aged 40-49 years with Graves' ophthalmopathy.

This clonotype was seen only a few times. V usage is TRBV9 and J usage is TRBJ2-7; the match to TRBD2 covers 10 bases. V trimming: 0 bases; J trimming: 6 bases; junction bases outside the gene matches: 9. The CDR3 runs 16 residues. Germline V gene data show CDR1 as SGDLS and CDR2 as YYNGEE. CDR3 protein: CASSVAPTAGGSEQYF. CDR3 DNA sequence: TGTGCCAGCAGCGTAGCCCCTACAGCGGGAGGGAGCGAGCAGTACTTC.

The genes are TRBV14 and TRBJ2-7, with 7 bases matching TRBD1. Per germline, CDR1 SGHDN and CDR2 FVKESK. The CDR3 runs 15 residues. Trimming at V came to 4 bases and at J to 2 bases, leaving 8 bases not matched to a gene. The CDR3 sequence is CASSPRQGRAYEQYF. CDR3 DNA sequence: TGTGCCAGCAGCCCCCGACAGGGAAGAGCCTACGAGCAGTACTTC. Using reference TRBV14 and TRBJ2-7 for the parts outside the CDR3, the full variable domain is EAGVTQFPSHSVIEKGQTVTLRCDPISGHDNLYWYRRVMGKEIKFLLHFVKESKQDESGMPNNRFLAERTGGTYSTLKVQPAELEDSGVYFCASSPRQGRAYEQYFGPGTRLTVT.

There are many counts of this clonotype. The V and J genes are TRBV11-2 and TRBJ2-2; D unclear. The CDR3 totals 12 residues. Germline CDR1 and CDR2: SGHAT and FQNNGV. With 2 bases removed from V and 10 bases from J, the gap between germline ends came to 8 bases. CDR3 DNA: TGTGCCAGCAGCTTAAGGAGCTCGGAGCTGTTTTTT. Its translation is CASSLRSSELFF.

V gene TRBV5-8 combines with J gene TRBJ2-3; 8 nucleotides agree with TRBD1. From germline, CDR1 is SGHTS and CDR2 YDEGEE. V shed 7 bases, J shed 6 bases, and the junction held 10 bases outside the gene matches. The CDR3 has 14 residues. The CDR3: CASSRGQVMDTQYF. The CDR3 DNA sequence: TGTGCCAGCTCGAGGGGACAGGTTATGGATACGCAGTATTTT. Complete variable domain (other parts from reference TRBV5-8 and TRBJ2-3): EAGVTQSPTHLIKTRGQQATLRCSPISGHTSVYWYQQALGLGLQFLLWYDEGEERNRGNFPPRFSGRQFPNYSSELNVNALELEDSALYLCASSRGQVMDTQYFGPGTRLTVL.

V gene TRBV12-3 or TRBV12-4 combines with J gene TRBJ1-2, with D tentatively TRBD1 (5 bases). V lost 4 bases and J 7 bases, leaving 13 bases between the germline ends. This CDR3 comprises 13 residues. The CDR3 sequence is CASSYLSGVGYTF. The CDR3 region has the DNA TGTGCCAGCAGTTACCTTTCGGGGGTTGGCTACACCTTC.